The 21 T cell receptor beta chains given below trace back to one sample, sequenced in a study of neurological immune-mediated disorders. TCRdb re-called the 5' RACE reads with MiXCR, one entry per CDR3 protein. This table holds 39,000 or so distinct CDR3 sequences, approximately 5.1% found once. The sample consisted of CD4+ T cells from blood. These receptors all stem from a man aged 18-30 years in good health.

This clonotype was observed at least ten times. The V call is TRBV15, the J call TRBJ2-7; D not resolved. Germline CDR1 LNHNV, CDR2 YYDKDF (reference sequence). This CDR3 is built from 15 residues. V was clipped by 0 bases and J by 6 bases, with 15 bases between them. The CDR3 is CATSRDVPGHSEQYF. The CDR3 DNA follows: TGTGCCACCAGCAGAGATGTCCCCGGGCACTCCGAGCAGTACTTC.

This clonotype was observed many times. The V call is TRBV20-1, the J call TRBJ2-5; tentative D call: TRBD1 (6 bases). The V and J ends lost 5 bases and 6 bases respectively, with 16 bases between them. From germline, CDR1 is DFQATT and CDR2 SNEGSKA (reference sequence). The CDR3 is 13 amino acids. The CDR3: CSAQEGVRKTQYF. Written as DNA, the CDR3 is TGCAGTGCTCAAGAGGGGGTTCGGAAGACCCAGTACTTC.

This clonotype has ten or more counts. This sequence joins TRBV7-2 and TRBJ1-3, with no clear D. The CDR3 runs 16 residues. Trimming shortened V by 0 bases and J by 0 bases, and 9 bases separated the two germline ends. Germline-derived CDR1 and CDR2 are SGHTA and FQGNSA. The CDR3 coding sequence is TGTGCCAGCAGCTTAGCCAGCTTCCCCTCTGGAAACACCATATATTTT. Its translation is CASSLASFPSGNTIYF. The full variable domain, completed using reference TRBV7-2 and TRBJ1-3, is GAGVSQSPSNKVTEKGKDVELRCDPISGHTALYWYRQSLGQGLEFLIYFQGNSAPDKSGLPSDRFSAERTGGSVSTLTIQRTQQEDSAVYLCASSLASFPSGNTIYFGEGSWLTVV.

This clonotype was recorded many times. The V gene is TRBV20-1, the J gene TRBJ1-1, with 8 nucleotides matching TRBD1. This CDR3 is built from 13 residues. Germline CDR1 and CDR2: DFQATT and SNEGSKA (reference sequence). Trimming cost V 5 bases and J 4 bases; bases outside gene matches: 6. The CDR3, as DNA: TGCAGTGCTCTACAGGGGGGGAGCACTGAAGCTTTCTTT. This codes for CSALQGGSTEAFF.

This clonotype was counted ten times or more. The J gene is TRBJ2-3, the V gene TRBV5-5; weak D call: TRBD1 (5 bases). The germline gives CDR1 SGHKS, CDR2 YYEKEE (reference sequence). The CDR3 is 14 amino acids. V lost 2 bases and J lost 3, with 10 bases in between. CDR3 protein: CASSLVRGTDTQYF. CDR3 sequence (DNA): TGTGCCAGCAGCTTAGTAAGGGGAACAGATACGCAGTATTTT.

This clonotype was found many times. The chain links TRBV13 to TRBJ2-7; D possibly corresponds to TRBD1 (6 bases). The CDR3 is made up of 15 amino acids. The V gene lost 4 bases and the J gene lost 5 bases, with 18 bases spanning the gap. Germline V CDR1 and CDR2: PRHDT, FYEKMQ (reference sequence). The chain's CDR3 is CASSSAQGLDNEQYF. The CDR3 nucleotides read TGTGCCAGCAGCTCCGCCCAGGGGTTGGATAACGAGCAGTACTTC. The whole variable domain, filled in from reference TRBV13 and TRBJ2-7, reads AAGVIQSPRHLIKEKRETATLKCYPIPRHDTVYWYQQGPGQDPQFLISFYEKMQSDKGSIPDRFSAQQFSDYHSELNMSSLELGDSALYFCASSSAQGLDNEQYFGPGTRLTVT.

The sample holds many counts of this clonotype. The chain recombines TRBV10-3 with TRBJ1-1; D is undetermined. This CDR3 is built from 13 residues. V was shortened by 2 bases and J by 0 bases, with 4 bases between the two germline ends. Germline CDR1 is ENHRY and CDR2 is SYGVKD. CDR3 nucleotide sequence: TGTGCCATCAGTGAGGGGGTGAACACTGAAGCTTTCTTT. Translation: CAISEGVNTEAFF.

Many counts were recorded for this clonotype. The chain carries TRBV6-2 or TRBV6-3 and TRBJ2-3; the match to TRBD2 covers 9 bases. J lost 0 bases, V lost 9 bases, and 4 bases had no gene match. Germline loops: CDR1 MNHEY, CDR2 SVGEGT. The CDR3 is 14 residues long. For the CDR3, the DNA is TGTGCCAGTAGACTAGCGGCTAGCACAGATACGCAGTATTTT. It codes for CASRLAASTDTQYF.

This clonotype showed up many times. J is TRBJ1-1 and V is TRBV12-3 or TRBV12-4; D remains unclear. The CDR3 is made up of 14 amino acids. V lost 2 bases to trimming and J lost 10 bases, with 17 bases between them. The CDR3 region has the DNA TGTGCCAGCAGTTTAATTGGATCATTTTTGGGAGCTTTCTTT. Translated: CASSLIGSFLGAFF.

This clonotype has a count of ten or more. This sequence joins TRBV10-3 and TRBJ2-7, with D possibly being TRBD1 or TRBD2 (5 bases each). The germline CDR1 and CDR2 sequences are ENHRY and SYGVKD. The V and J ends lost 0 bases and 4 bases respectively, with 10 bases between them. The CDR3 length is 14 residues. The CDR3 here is CAISESQGGYEQYF. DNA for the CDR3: TGTGCCATCAGTGAGTCTCAGGGCGGGTACGAGCAGTACTTC.

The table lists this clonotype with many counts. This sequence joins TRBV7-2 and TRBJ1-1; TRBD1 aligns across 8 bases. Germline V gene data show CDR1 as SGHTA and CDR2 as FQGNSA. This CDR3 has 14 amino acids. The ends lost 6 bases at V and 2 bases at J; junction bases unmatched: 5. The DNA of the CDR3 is TGTGCCAGCAGGAGGACAGGGCGAAACACTGAAGCTTTCTTT. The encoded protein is CASRRTGRNTEAFF.

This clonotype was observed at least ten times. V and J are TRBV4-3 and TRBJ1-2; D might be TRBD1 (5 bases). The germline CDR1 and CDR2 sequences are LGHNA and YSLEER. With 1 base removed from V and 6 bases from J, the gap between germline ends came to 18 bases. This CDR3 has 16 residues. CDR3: CASSQVGTLVLDGYTF. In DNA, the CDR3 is TGCGCCAGCAGCCAAGTAGGGACCCTGGTCCTCGATGGCTACACCTTC.

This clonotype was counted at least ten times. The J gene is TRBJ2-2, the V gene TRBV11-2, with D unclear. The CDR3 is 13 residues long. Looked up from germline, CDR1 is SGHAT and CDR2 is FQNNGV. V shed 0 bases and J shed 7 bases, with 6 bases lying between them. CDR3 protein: CASSLDRGGELFF. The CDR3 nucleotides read TGTGCCAGCAGCTTAGATCGTGGCGGGGAGCTGTTTTTT.

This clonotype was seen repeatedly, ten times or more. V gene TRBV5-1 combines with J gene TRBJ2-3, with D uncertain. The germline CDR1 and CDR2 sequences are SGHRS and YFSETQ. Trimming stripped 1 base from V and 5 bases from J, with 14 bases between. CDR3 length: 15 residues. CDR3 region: CASSLSSRPVDTQYF. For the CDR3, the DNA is TGCGCCAGCAGCTTGTCCTCCCGGCCGGTAGATACGCAGTATTTT.

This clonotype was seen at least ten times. This CDR3 reads CASSRSRVNTDTQYF. CDR3 nucleotides: TGTGCCAGCAGCCGATCACGGGTGAACACAGATACGCAGTATTTT. The rearrangement uses TRBV7-2 and TRBJ2-3; no clear D gene. The germline V gene has CDR1 SGHTA and CDR2 FQGNSA. With 5 bases removed from V and 2 bases from J, the gap between germline ends came to 14 bases. CDR3 length: 15 residues. The complete variable domain, with remaining parts taken from reference TRBV7-2 and TRBJ2-3, reads GAGVSQSPSNKVTEKGKDVELRCDPISGHTALYWYRQSLGQGLEFLIYFQGNSAPDKSGLPSDRFSAERTGGSVSTLTIQRTQQEDSAVYLCASSRSRVNTDTQYFGPGTRLTVL.

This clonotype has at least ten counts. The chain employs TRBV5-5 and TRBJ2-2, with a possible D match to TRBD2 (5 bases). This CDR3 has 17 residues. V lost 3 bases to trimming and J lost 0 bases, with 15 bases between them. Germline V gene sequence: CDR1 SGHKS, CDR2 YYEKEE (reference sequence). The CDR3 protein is CASSYPRAGANTGELFF. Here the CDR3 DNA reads TGTGCCAGCAGCTACCCGAGGGCAGGAGCGAACACCGGGGAGCTGTTTTTT.

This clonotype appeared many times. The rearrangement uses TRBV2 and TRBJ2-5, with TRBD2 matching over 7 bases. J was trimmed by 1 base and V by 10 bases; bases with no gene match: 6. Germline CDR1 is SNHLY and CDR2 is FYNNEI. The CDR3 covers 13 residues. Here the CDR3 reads CANSGTTQETQYF. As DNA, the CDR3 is TGTGCCAATTCCGGGACTACCCAAGAGACCCAGTACTTC.

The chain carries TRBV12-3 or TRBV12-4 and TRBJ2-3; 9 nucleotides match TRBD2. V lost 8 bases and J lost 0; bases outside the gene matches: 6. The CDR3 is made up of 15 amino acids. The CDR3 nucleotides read TGTGCCAGCGGCCTAGCGGGGACTAGCACAGATACGCAGTATTTT. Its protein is CASGLAGTSTDTQYF.

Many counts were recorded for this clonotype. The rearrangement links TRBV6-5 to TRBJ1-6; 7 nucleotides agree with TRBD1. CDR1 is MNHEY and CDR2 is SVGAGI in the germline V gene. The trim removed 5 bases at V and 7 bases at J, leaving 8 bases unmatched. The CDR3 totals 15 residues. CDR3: CASSRQGVTNSPLHF. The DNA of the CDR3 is TGTGCCAGCAGTCGACAGGGCGTAACGAATTCACCCCTCCACTTT.

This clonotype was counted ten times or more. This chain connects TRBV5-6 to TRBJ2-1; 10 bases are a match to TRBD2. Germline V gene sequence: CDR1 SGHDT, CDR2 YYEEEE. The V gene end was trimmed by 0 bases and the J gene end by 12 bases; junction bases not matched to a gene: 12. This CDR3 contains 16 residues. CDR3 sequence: CASSLDGASGGFPQFF. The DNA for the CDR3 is TGTGCCAGCAGCTTGGATGGTGCTAGCGGGGGTTTCCCGCAGTTCTTC.

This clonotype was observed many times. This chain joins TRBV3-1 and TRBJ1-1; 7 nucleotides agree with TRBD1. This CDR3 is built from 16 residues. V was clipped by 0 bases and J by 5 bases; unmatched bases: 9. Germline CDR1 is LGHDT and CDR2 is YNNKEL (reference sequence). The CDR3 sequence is CASSQDNGRGGTEAFF. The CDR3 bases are TGTGCCAGCAGCCAAGATAACGGCAGGGGGGGGACTGAAGCTTTCTTT.